The present T cell receptor (beta chain) was sequenced within a study of beta chain features in type 1 diabetes (dated by TCRdb to 2017 to 2018). In the study overall: Mean age, gender distribution, total cell number and subset yield did not differ between patients and healthy donors. Across all samples, some 100,000,000 sorted cells were examined, and cell number per subset correlated strongly with RNA yield. The study compared the TCRB repertoires of sorted circulating CD4+ T cell subsets in recently diagnosed type 1 diabetes patients with those in matched healthy donors. Regulatory and stem cell-like memory subsets were obtained from only 8 patients and roughly 8 healthy donors, while naive and central memory subsets were obtained from all 28 donors.

The germline V gene provides CDR1 SGHTA and CDR2 FQGNSA. Trimming accounts for 1 base at V and 7 bases at J, while the number of junction bases matched to no gene is 4. Including the terminal cysteine and phenylalanine, the CDR3 comprises 14 residues. Of all the DNA, just the CDR3 is kept, 42 bases in frame from base 1. To note about this clone: Which antigen it targets is not known. The sample holds no much larger clone one base away, and base qualities are not on file.

Summary of the overall study and its limitations: PCR may preferentially amplify shorter templates, but because patient and control samples were amplified and corrected together, any resulting skew would affect both groups equally. A moderate but significant shortening of TCRB CDR3 length was observed in type 1 diabetes patients in all four CD4+ subsets. Because the HLA sub-analyses included only small numbers of individuals, any influence of HLA type on TCRB rearrangement was left unresolved. Fewer insertions and more nucleotide deletions at VDJ recombination sites were observed in patients with type 1 diabetes, implying thymic rearrangement abnormalities. Naive, central memory and regulatory TCRB repertoires appeared to be more similar among patients than among healthy donors. Because cDNA was sequenced instead of genomic DNA, activated cells with high expression could be over-represented, although the groups did not differ in activation or CD3 levels.

Each donor gave one peripheral blood draw, averaging roughly 0.11 L, which was collected into heparinised tubes. Using a panel that included CD45RO, CCR7, CD25, CD127, CD95 and CD27, naive, central memory, regulatory and stem cell-like memory CD4+ T cells were sorted on a BD FACSAria II. All sorted populations exceeded 95% purity. PBMCs were isolated right away by Lymphoprep density gradient centrifugation and were stained directly, without culture. So that batch effects would be minimized, each experiment stained and sorted samples in pairs, pairing one healthy donor with one patient. All of the isolated RNA was reverse transcribed with the High Capacity cDNA Reverse Transcription Kit, so expressed TCRB transcripts were sequenced. Naive, central memory and regulatory T cell samples underwent deep immunoSEQ sequencing, averaging approximately 3.5 million total reads per sample. Sorted cells were lysed in RLT buffer and RNA was extracted with DNase-treated RNeasy Micro or Mini kits, depending on cell number. Each cell subset was processed on its own to prevent cross-contamination, while patient and healthy donor samples were processed together. Using the immunoSEQ multiplex PCR, TCRB sequences were amplified from cDNA into 87-bp fragments spanning the CDR3 region. The amplicons were sequenced using the Illumina HiSeq platform. The study's processing was this. Synthetic template baselines were used to correct PCR bias computationally, reads within Hamming distance 2 were collapsed together, and singletons that could not be merged were discarded. Reads were aligned against IMGT so that V, D and J genes, CDR3 length and insertions or deletions at six rearrangement sites could be assigned. Within each subset, clonotype counts were normalized to the number of sorted cells before true diversity and Gini coefficients were calculated with the tcR R package. Repertoire sharing was quantified using the overlap coefficient calculated on TCRB nucleotide sequences. As stored in TCRdb, this immuneACCESS dataset retains in-frame rearrangements with V and J assigned. A fraction of the clones does not appear; measured against another copy, unresolved V genes explain less than half of the discrepancy, and the remainder lacks a known reason. V, J and clone size reflect that table, while D and trimming were determined from the DNA. This sample holds 95,000 to 150,000 clones; less than 20% were observed only once. The top ten hold about 2.1% of the sample.

This TCR derives from a man aged 25 to 40 with type 1 diabetes. Sample: central memory CD4+ T cells from blood. The rearranged chain carries TRBV7-2 and TRBJ2-4, with TRBD1 matching 7 junction bases. The CDR3 amino acid sequence is: CASSLERGQNIQYF. The nucleotide sequence reads as follows: TGTGCCAGCAGCTTAGAACGGGGACAGAACATTCAGTACTTC.